This T cell receptor beta chain appears in the sequencing data of a study of T cell responses to AZD1222 COVID-19 vaccine. Regarding the study as a whole: The peak T cell response came first, and repertoires were sampled only after it.

Germline loops: CDR1 SGHAT, CDR2 FQNNGV. V was trimmed by 5 bases and J by 4 bases, leaving 12 bases between them. There are 13 residues in the CDR3. As regards this clone: The antigen is not known.

The data were produced by immunoSEQ multiplex PCR, yet TCRdb's version contains in-frame clones alone and is incomplete. Of approximately 120,000 clones in the sample, about nine tenths were seen once. The chain has TRBV11-2 and TRBJ2-7; D gene uncertain. The TCR sequence derives from an adult in good health. The input for sequencing was peripheral blood, taken on day 0 of MenACWY control vaccination. CDR3 amino acids: CASSLNWAYEQYV. The CDR3 region has the DNA TGTGCCAGCAGCCTCAACTGGGCATACGAGCAGTACGTC.